This T cell receptor (beta chain) was observed in a study of blood T cell repertoires in COVID-19 (dated by TCRdb to 2018 to 2020). The study in broad terms: Samples from collaborators originated in the United States, Italy and Spain and spanned both the acute and convalescent phases of COVID-19. Where HLA class I and class II types were available, the types were taken from metadata supplied by the sample provider, not from assay-based typing. The dataset comprised deeply sampled blood TCRbeta repertoires from subjects exposed to, actively infected with, or recovered from COVID-19. A freely available public database, intended as a resource for researchers studying the immune response to SARS-CoV-2, is where the repertoires were released. A de-identified subject ID, COVID-19 status, age in years and sex were almost always included in the sample metadata. The material from the prospective study consisted of cDNA or gDNA derived from T cells, B-cell-depleted T cells, or PBMCs. The samples were drawn from the first 160 participants of the ongoing ImmuneRACE study and from 1,254 subjects provided by 6 global collaborators. What the study reported, not specific to this receptor: Clinical and demographic metadata were provided uncurated, with the amount varying by source and participant.

From the germline V gene (reference sequence), CDR1 is MNHEY and CDR2 is SMNVEV. Trimming at the junction amounts to 3 bases on V and 6 bases on J, and the germline ends lie 13 bases apart. There are 14 amino acids in the CDR3, from cysteine to phenylalanine inclusive. The CDR3 DNA has 42 bases and is translated from base 1. TCRbeta CDR3 regions were amplified from genomic DNA using the immunoSEQ Assay, a bias-controlled multiplex PCR. The source study handled its data this way. Within the assay, amplification of reference gene primers was used to estimate how many nucleated cells each sample contained. To quantify the absolute abundance of each unique TCRbeta CDR3 rearrangement, sequence reads were collapsed and filtered. For each sample, productive Simpson clonality was calculated as the square root of Simpson's diversity index over productive rearrangements. TCRdb mirrors the immuneACCESS table, restricted to in-frame sequences. Some clones are absent from its copies; in checked studies, under half trace to an unresolved V gene, and the reason for the others is unknown. V, J and clone size reflect that table, while D and trimming were determined from the DNA. The sample table lists 50,000 to 75,000 clones, 75% to 95% of them with a count of one. Roughly 8.6% of the sample is taken by the ten largest.

Concerning this clone itself: Its antigen remains unidentified. Base quality data are lacking; no much larger clone is found one base away.

The collaborating institutions used their own protocols to collect whole blood in K2EDTA tubes. Collaborator samples were shipped for TCRbeta analysis as frozen whole blood, isolated PBMCs, or DNA extracted from either sample type. The V and J segments used are TRBV27 and TRBJ2-3, and perhaps TRBD2 as D gene, on 6 matching bases. The sequencing input was peripheral blood. This clonotype was obtained from a human donor in a cohort sampled during active COVID-19. Here the CDR3 is given as CASSLLGGRDTQYF. The nucleotide sequence reads as follows: TGTGCCAGCAGTTTGTTGGGTGGGAGGGATACGCAGTATTTT.